This T cell receptor (beta chain) was recorded in a study of T cell responses to AZD1222 COVID-19 vaccine. Study-wide results and caveats: The breadth and depth of Spike-specific TCRs increased once two AZD1222 doses had been given. The reported proportion of spike-specific TCRs targeting unmutated variant regions was nearly half. Vaccine-related CD4 TCRs covered spike, predominating at 160-218 and 743-854. Baseline testing showed seropositivity in only a handful of AZD1222 recipients.

On this clone: Its matching antigen is unknown.

Only in-frame clones appear in the TCRdb table, and some are missing; sequencing was by immunoSEQ multiplex PCR. Of around 88,000 clones in the sample, about 86% were seen once. Germline-derived CDR1 and CDR2 are LGHNA and YNFKEQ. The CDR3 has 15 amino acids. The V segment lost 0 bases and the J segment 7 bases; nucleotides outside the gene matches: 9. The starting material was peripheral blood, obtained on day 0 of MenACWY control vaccination. This sequence joins TRBV4-2 and TRBJ2-7; 7 bases line up with TRBD1. The origin of this receptor is an adult in good health. CDR3 in amino acids: CASSQDPTGDWEQYF. In DNA form, the CDR3 reads TGTGCCAGCAGCCAAGATCCCACAGGGGATTGGGAGCAGTACTTC.